This TCR beta chain was observed in a study of OX40 agonist ivuxolimab in advanced cancers. For the study at large: Averaging 60 years in age, with a range of roughly 23 to 85, the cohort was about 86% male.

Method: immunoSEQ multiplex PCR; TCRdb's copy keeps in-frame clones and lacks some. This sample carries 90,000 to 100,000 clones, 80% to 90% of them seen once, and the ten largest clones take around 0.85%. The CDR3 has 14 amino acids. V was cut by 6 bases and J by 5 bases, with 17 bases left in between. CDR1 and CDR2 (germline): WNHNN, SYGVQD (reference sequence). Sampled blood was obtained at baseline, cycle 4 day 1, and cycle 7 day 1. This chain uses TRBV10-1 with TRBJ2-7, with a tentative D call TRBD2 (5 bases). This TCR was recovered from an adult with an advanced solid tumor such as melanoma, head and neck, liver or kidney cancer. Sample: CD4+ or CD8+ T cells sorted from blood, taken in a trial of the OX40 agonist ivuxolimab. Here the CDR3 DNA reads TGCGCCAGCAGACCTAGAGGGCGCTGGGACGAGCAGTACTTC. Amino acid sequence: CASRPRGRWDEQYF.